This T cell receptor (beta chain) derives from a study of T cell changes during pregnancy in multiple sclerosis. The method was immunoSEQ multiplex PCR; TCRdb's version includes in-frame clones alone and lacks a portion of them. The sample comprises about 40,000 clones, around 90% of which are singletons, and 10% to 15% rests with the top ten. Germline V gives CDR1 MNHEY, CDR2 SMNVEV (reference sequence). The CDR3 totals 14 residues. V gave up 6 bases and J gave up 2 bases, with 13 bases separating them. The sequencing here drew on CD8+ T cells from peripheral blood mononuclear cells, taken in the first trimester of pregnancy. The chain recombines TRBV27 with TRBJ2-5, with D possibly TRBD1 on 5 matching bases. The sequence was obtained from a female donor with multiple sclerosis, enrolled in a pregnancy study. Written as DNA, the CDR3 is TGTGCCAGCAGCCCCATCGACAGACAAGAGACCCAGTACTTC. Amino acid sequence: CASSPIDRQETQYF.